The clone carrying this T cell receptor beta chain is a singleton in its sample. The data were obtained in a study of cytomegalovirus exposure and HLA in healthy donors. This PCR relied on a set of 60 Vbeta primers and 13 Jbeta primers. Sequencing was performed with immunoSEQ multiplex PCR; in TCRdb, only in-frame clones are kept and a portion is missing. Here the sample spans approximately 250,000 clones, roughly 73% being singletons. The CDR3 runs 15 residues. Germline CDR1 reads SEHNR; CDR2 reads FQNEAQ (reference sequence). After removal of 0 bases from V and 5 bases from J, the junction contained 0 bases not matched to a gene.

The chain employs TRBV7-9 and TRBJ2-1; 11 bases line up with TRBD2. Sequenced sample: PBMCs. The TCR was taken from a boy between 10 and 17 years old in good health and CMV-seronegative. DNA of the CDR3: TGTGCCAGCAGCTTAGCACTAGCGGGAGACAATGAGCAGTTCTTC. As protein: CASSLALAGDNEQFF.